Presented here are 20 T cell receptor beta chains from one specimen sequenced in a study of cytomegalovirus exposure and HLA in healthy donors. The PCR ran on 60 Vbeta and 13 Jbeta primers. Assay used: immunoSEQ multiplex PCR; TCRdb lists only in-frame clones, some missing. The sample contains about 140,000 clones, roughly 74% of which appear only once. Sequencing input: PBMCs. These receptors were taken from a man between 18 and 35 years old in good health and CMV-seropositive.

The chain links TRBV27 to TRBJ2-3; the D is unclear. CDR1 and CDR2 (germline): MNHEY, SMNVEV (reference sequence). The CDR3 contains 13 residues. V dropped 5 bases and J dropped 3 bases, with 9 bases sitting between them. The CDR3 nucleotides read TGTGCCAGCAGTCACGACAAGACAGATACGCAGTATTTT. Translated, it gives CASSHDKTDTQYF.

CDR3 sequence (DNA): TGTGCCAGCAGCCCCCAGGGATACAATGAGCAGTTCTTC. It codes for CASSPQGYNEQFF. The chain links TRBV6-6 to TRBJ2-1; D is possibly TRBD1 (5 bases). Germline V gene lookup returns CDR1 MNHNY and CDR2 SVGAGI (reference sequence). With 6 bases removed from V and 4 bases from J, the gap between germline ends came to 10 bases. CDR3 length equals 13 residues.

The chain uses TRBV11-1 and TRBJ2-7, with TRBD2 matching 8 bases. From germline, CDR1 is SGHAT and CDR2 FQDESV (reference sequence). The CDR3 extends over 15 amino acids. V shed 5 bases, J shed 0 bases, and the junction held 6 bases outside the gene matches. The CDR3 DNA reads as TGTGCCAGCAGCCCCTTAGCGGGAATCTCCTACGAGCAGTACTTC. It is translated as CASSPLAGISYEQYF.

Note on this clone: Relative to the germline gene, one junction end is altered; a read error may explain this. This chain uses TRBV7-9 with TRBJ2-7; D perhaps matches TRBD1 (6 bases). CDR1 and CDR2 (germline): SEHNR, FQNEAQ (reference sequence). The CDR3 has 15 amino acids. The CDR3 sequence: CSSSRLGGRGYEQYF. CDR3 nucleotides: TGTTCCAGCAGCAGACTTGGAGGCAGGGGTTACGAGCAGTACTTC.

This chain uses TRBV9 with TRBJ2-3; 11 bases are shared with TRBD2. The junction had 4 bases not matched to a gene; V was cut back by 2 bases and J by 2 bases. Germline V lookup: CDR1 SGDLS, CDR2 YYNGEE. The CDR3 is made up of 16 amino acids. The CDR3 loop is CASSVGLAGITDTQYF. The CDR3, as DNA: TGTGCCAGCAGCGTTGGACTAGCGGGTATCACAGATACGCAGTATTTT.

CDR3 coding DNA: TGTGCCAGCAGCTTAGCGGGAGGGTACAATGAGCAGTTCTTC. As protein: CASSLAGGYNEQFF. The chain recombines TRBV7-2 with TRBJ2-1; 7 bases are shared with TRBD2. The germline gives CDR1 SGHTA, CDR2 FQGNSA. The CDR3 runs 14 residues. V shed 0 bases and J 4 bases; nucleotides not matched to a gene: 0.

The V and J genes are TRBV9 and TRBJ2-1; a weak D match, TRBD1 (6 bases). The CDR3 consists of 15 residues. Germline V gene data show CDR1 as SGDLS and CDR2 as YYNGEE. V lost 0 bases to trimming and J lost 7 bases, with 14 bases between them. The DNA for the CDR3 is TGTGCCAGCAGCGTAGACGAGGCAGGGGTAAATGAGCAGTTCTTC. The encoded protein is CASSVDEAGVNEQFF.

The rearrangement links TRBV7-6 to TRBJ1-3; 8 nucleotides agree with TRBD1. Germline V lookup: CDR1 SGHVS, CDR2 FNYEAQ. V was clipped by 1 base and J by 9 bases; unmatched bases: 14. The CDR3 is made up of 17 amino acids. CDR3 nucleotides: TGTGCCAGCAGCTTAGATCTTTCGGCAGGGGGCATTAGCACCATATATTTT. Protein product: CASSLDLSAGGISTIYF. The full variable domain, in which reference TRBV7-6 and TRBJ1-3 provide the parts outside the CDR3, is GAGVSQSPRYKVTKRGQDVALRCDPISGHVSLYWYRQALGQGPEFLTYFNYEAQQDKSGLPNDRFSAERPEGSISTLTIQRTEQRDSAMYRCASSLDLSAGGISTIYFGEGSWLTVV.

Comments on this clone: The junction departs from the called germline gene at one end, perhaps through a read error. The chain carries TRBV2 and TRBJ2-3; no definite D call. In germline, CDR1 is SNHLY, CDR2 FYNNEI. The CDR3 sequence is 13 residues long. The CDR3 here is CASSDILADPQYF. The CDR3 region has the DNA TGTGCCAGCAGTGACATCCTTGCAGATCCGCAGTATTTT.

The CDR3 bases are TGTGCCAGCAGCGGACCTAGCGGGACCTACAATGAGCAGTTCTTC. Residues: CASSGPSGTYNEQFF. The rearrangement links TRBV9 to TRBJ2-1; 9 bases line up with TRBD2. Unmatched junction bases numbered 3, after V lost 3 bases and J lost 2 bases. From germline, CDR1 is SGDLS and CDR2 YYNGEE. The CDR3 covers 15 residues.

The genes are TRBV10-2 and TRBJ1-4, with TRBD1 matching over 9 bases. The germline gives CDR1 WSHSY, CDR2 SAAADI. Losses at the gene ends were 6 bases for V and 5 bases for J; bases not matched to a gene: 10. The CDR3 covers 16 residues. The CDR3 sequence: CASSSRDRAFNEKLFF. As DNA, the CDR3 is TGCGCCAGCAGCTCCCGGGACAGGGCCTTCAATGAAAAACTGTTTTTT.

This clone was recorded once. The chain has TRBV19 and TRBJ2-7, with D possibly matching TRBD1 (6 bases). This CDR3 comprises 17 residues. The germline CDR1 and CDR2 sequences are LNHDA and SQIVND (reference sequence). The ends were cut back, 5 bases at V and 3 bases at J, with 23 bases in the middle. DNA of the CDR3: TGTGCCAGTAGTGCCGTCCCCCCCAGGGGAAACCACTACGAGCAGTACTTC. Translation gives CASSAVPPRGNHYEQYF.

The chain recombines TRBV19 with TRBJ2-7; D perhaps matches TRBD2 (6 bases). CDR3 size: 14 residues. Germline CDR1 is LNHDA and CDR2 is SQIVND (reference sequence). V dropped 5 bases and J dropped 1 base, with 12 bases sitting between them. CDR3 sequence: CASSARDSSYEQYF. In nucleotides, the CDR3 is TGTGCCAGTAGTGCTCGGGACTCATCCTACGAGCAGTACTTC.

This clone was seen a handful of times. The V call is TRBV9, the J call TRBJ2-3; D might be TRBD2 (6 bases). CDR1 and CDR2 (germline): SGDLS, YYNGEE. The CDR3 is 15 amino acids. The germline V and J ends were trimmed by 0 bases and 1 base, with 9 bases remaining between them. CDR3 residues: CASSVGTGGTDTQYF. In nucleotides, the CDR3 is TGTGCCAGCAGCGTAGGGACGGGAGGCACAGATACGCAGTATTTT.

This clone was seen a single time. This chain connects TRBV7-9 to TRBJ2-3, with TRBD2 identical over 9 bases. V shed 5 bases, J shed 3 bases, and the junction held 18 bases outside the gene matches. Germline CDR1 SEHNR, CDR2 FQNEAQ (reference sequence). The CDR3 totals 19 residues. Here the CDR3 DNA reads TGTGCCAGCAGCCCGCCCCCGGCGGGAGGGCCGTCTCTAACAGATACGCAGTATTTT. This encodes CASSPPPAGGPSLTDTQYF.

J is TRBJ2-3 and V is TRBV28, with 7 positions matching TRBD1. After removal of 2 bases from V and 4 bases from J, the junction contained 6 bases not matched to a gene. Germline assignment: CDR1 MDHEN and CDR2 SYDVKM. CDR3 size: 15 residues. The CDR3 DNA follows: TGTGCCAGCAGTTTAACAGGGGATGGGTCAGATACGCAGTATTTT. It yields the protein CASSLTGDGSDTQYF.

The chain joins TRBV11-2 to TRBJ2-7; 10 bases fit TRBD1. CDR3 length: 14 residues. V lost 2 bases, J lost 5 bases, and 3 bases stayed unmatched. Germline V lookup: CDR1 SGHAT, CDR2 FQNNGV. As DNA, the CDR3 is TGTGCCAGCAGCTTATTGACAGGGGGCAACGAGCAGTACTTC. This encodes CASSLLTGGNEQYF.

This clone was detected only a few times. The J gene is TRBJ1-5, the V gene TRBV18; tentatively, D is TRBD1 (5 bases). V lost 4 bases, J lost 7 bases, and 17 bases lay in between. CDR1 and CDR2 from the germline V gene are KGHSH and LQKENI. This CDR3 comprises 15 residues. The CDR3 spells CASSRRQGVDQPQHF. CDR3 sequence (DNA): TGTGCCAGCTCACGTCGCCAGGGCGTAGACCAGCCCCAGCATTTT.

This sequence joins TRBV28 and TRBJ2-1; 7 nucleotides line up with TRBD2. J lost 7 bases, V lost 9 bases, and 9 bases had no gene match. The CDR3 covers 13 residues. Per the germline V gene, CDR1 is MDHEN and CDR2 is SYDVKM. CDR3 DNA sequence: TGTGCCAGTAGGAGACTAGCTAGGAATGAGCAGTTCTTC. As protein: CASRRLARNEQFF.

The V call is TRBV6-5, the J call TRBJ2-5; D gene ambiguous. CDR1 MNHEY and CDR2 SVGAGI come from the germline V gene. CDR3 length: 14 amino acids. V was pared by 0 bases and J by 4 bases, with 9 bases between. In DNA, the CDR3 is TGTGCCAGCAGTTACTCTTCCAGAATAGAGACCCAGTACTTC. It encodes CASSYSSRIETQYF.